The text below deals with one TCR beta chain. Its specificity is unknown. This sample was included in a study of radiotherapy plus CTLA-4 blockade in lung cancer. General observations from the study: Response, reportedly, was best predicted by interferon-beta along with early blood T cell clone dynamics.

TCRdb's copy holds only in-frame clones and misses some; the assay was immunoSEQ multiplex PCR. This sample yields more than 55,000 clones, of which under 80% are seen a single time; 16% belongs to the top ten. Trimming removed 0 bases at V and 11 bases at J, with 17 bases between. The germline CDR1 and CDR2 sequences are SGHRS and YFSETQ. The CDR3 sequence is 14 residues long. The rearrangement uses TRBV5-1 and TRBJ2-5, with a tentative D call TRBD2 (6 bases). The TCR comes from a human donor with non-small cell lung cancer who had a complete response to radiotherapy plus ipilimumab. The starting material was peripheral blood, obtained from a patient treated with radiotherapy plus ipilimumab. CDR3 region: CASSLGGTGQGQYF. DNA of the CDR3: TGCGCCAGCAGCTTGGGGGGGACTGGCCAAGGGCAGTACTTC.